This entry lists 19 T cell receptor beta chains sequenced from one sample in a study of blood T cell repertoires in COVID-19. Method: immunoSEQ multiplex PCR; TCRdb's copy keeps in-frame clones and lacks some. The sample has 70,000 or so clones; approximately 90% are singletons. The sequenced sample was peripheral blood. Receptors were obtained from a woman over 75 with active COVID-19.

The chain joins TRBV6-5 to TRBJ1-6; 10 bases are shared with TRBD1. The CDR3 loop spans 13 amino acids. With V trimmed by 8 bases and J by 8 bases, 3 bases remained unmatched. In germline, CDR1 is MNHEY, CDR2 SVGAGI. The CDR3 here is CASGGQGYSPLHF. The CDR3 DNA follows: TGTGCCAGCGGGGGACAGGGGTATTCACCCCTCCACTTT.

This chain uses TRBV4-3 with TRBJ1-6, with 8 bases matching TRBD1. Trimming took 2 bases from V and 6 from J; bases not matched to a gene: 3. This CDR3 has 15 amino acids. Germline assignment: CDR1 LGHNA and CDR2 YSLEER. For the CDR3, the DNA is TGCGCCAGCAGCCAAATCGGACAGGGTAATTCACCCCTCCACTTT. Residues: CASSQIGQGNSPLHF.

The chain combines TRBV11-2 with TRBJ2-7; 14 bases are a match to TRBD2. The V and J ends lost 0 bases and 2 bases, in that order; junction bases with no gene match: 9. Germline loops: CDR1 SGHAT, CDR2 FQNNGV. The CDR3 loop spans 19 amino acids. The CDR3: CASSLDGTSGSLRPYEQYF. CDR3 in DNA: TGTGCCAGCAGCTTAGACGGGACTAGCGGGAGCCTGCGACCCTACGAGCAGTACTTC.

This chain joins TRBV12-3 or TRBV12-4 and TRBJ2-3; tentatively, D is TRBD1 (6 bases). The CDR3 length is 12 residues. With 6 bases removed from V and 8 bases from J, the gap between germline ends came to 12 bases. The CDR3 DNA reads TGTGCCAGCAGCAGGGGCAGGGGTACGCAGTATTTT. This translates into CASSRGRGTQYF.

The chain couples TRBV3-1 (or the pseudogene TRBV3-2) to TRBJ2-5; no reliable D call. The CDR3 is 14 residues long. Per the germline V gene, CDR1 is LGHDT and CDR2 is YNNKEL (reference sequence). Between the trimmed V and J ends, which lost 7 bases and 0 bases, there was a span of 12 bases. The CDR3 coding sequence is TGTGCCAGCAACTCAAACTGGTACCAAGAGACCCAGTACTTC. Translated, it gives CASNSNWYQETQYF.

This chain joins TRBV9 and TRBJ2-1; D is unclear. The CDR3 extends over 15 amino acids. Trimming stripped 3 bases from V and 0 bases from J, with 10 bases between. The germline V gene encodes CDR1 SGDLS and CDR2 YYNGEE. The CDR3 sequence is CASSALLSSYNEQFF. In DNA, the CDR3 is TGTGCCAGCAGCGCTCTCCTAAGCTCCTACAATGAGCAGTTCTTC.

The genes are TRBV7-9 and TRBJ2-5, with D maybe TRBD1 (6 bases). V was clipped by 6 bases and J by 2 bases, with 7 bases between them. Germline CDR1 and CDR2: SEHNR and FQNEAQ (reference sequence). The CDR3 totals 12 residues. CDR3 sequence (DNA): TGTGCCAGCAGAGACAGGCAAGAGACCCAGTACTTC. Its protein is CASRDRQETQYF.

The V call is TRBV7-2, the J call TRBJ2-7, with TRBD2 matching over 12 bases. The CDR3 runs 14 residues. V was pared by 5 bases and J by 5 bases, with 4 bases of the junction left unmatched. The germline V gene encodes CDR1 SGHTA and CDR2 FQGNSA. CDR3 residues: CASSRTSGKDEQYF. The CDR3 DNA is TGTGCCAGCAGCCGGACTAGCGGGAAAGACGAGCAGTACTTC.

As concerns this clone: At the DNA level, this CDR3 is encoded by other sequences in the same sample as well. This sequence joins TRBV5-1 and TRBJ2-1, with 8 bases that match TRBD2. The CDR3 has 16 residues. V lost 1 base and J lost 0; bases outside the gene matches: 3. Germline V gene data show CDR1 as SGHRS and CDR2 as YFSETQ. For the CDR3, the DNA is TGCGCCAGCAGCTTGACTAGCGGAAGCTCCTACAATGAGCAGTTCTTC. This translates into CASSLTSGSSYNEQFF. The full variable domain, its missing parts supplied by reference TRBV5-1 and TRBJ2-1, is KAGVTQTPRYLIKTRGQQVTLSCSPISGHRSVSWYQQTPGQGLQFLFEYFSETQRNKGNFPGRFSGRQFSNSRSEMNVSTLELGDSALYLCASSLTSGSSYNEQFFGPGTRLTVL.

The gene calls are TRBV27 and TRBJ1-2; 8 nucleotides match TRBD1. V shed 4 bases, J shed 6 bases, and the junction held 4 bases outside the gene matches. The length of the CDR3 is 13 residues. CDR1 is MNHEY, CDR2 SMNVEV, per germline (reference sequence). CDR3 bases: TGTGCCAGCAGTTCGGACAGGGTGCATGGCTACACCTTC. It codes for CASSSDRVHGYTF.

The gene calls are TRBV28 and TRBJ1-1; no clear D. Trimming removed 6 bases from V and 6 bases from J, with 11 bases in between. Germline CDR1 reads MDHEN; CDR2 reads SYDVKM. There are 12 residues in the CDR3. The CDR3 DNA is TGTGCCAGCAGCCTTTTTGTGTCTGAAGCTTTCTTT. This translates into CASSLFVSEAFF.

This chain connects TRBV25-1 to TRBJ2-1, with 7 bases identical to TRBD2. Germline loops: CDR1 MGHDK, CDR2 SYGVNS. The trim removed 4 bases at V and 10 bases at J, leaving 19 bases unmatched. This CDR3 comprises 17 residues. In nucleotides, the CDR3 is TGTGCCAGCAGTGGAGCTCTCGGGACCGGGGACTATAACGAGCAGTTCTTC. It yields the protein CASSGALGTGDYNEQFF.

V is TRBV27 and J is TRBJ1-1; 8 bases fit TRBD1. Trimming cost V 5 bases and J 3 bases; bases outside gene matches: 5. The CDR3 extends over 14 amino acids. Germline lookup yields CDR1 MNHEY and CDR2 SMNVEV (reference sequence). The CDR3 DNA follows: TGTGCCAGCAGTAACTTGGGACAGGACACTGAAGCTTTCTTT. Translating gives CASSNLGQDTEAFF.

V is TRBV3-1 (or the pseudogene TRBV3-2) and J is TRBJ2-2; the match to TRBD2 covers 12 bases. Germline lookup yields CDR1 LGHDT and CDR2 YNNKEL (reference sequence). The CDR3 loop spans 16 amino acids. V gave up 1 base and J gave up 10 bases; unmatched junction bases: 7. DNA for the CDR3: TGTGCCAGCAGCCAAGTCTCTAGCGGGAGGGGAGAGGAGCTGTTTTTT. Translated: CASSQVSSGRGEELFF.

The chain joins TRBV5-1 to TRBJ2-5; maybe TRBD1 (6 bases). The CDR3 is made up of 14 amino acids. The ends were cut back, 0 bases at V and 2 bases at J, with 8 bases in the middle. CDR1 SGHRS and CDR2 YFSETQ come from the germline V gene. The CDR3 DNA reads as TGCGCCAGCAGCTTGGCCAGGGGACAAGAGACCCAGTACTTC. It yields the protein CASSLARGQETQYF.

The chain employs TRBV9 and TRBJ2-3, with a weak D call TRBD1 (6 bases). Germline V gene data show CDR1 as SGDLS and CDR2 as YYNGEE. The CDR3 loop spans 14 amino acids. The V end lost 3 bases, the J end lost 1 base, and 9 bases lay between the germline ends. The CDR3 sequence is CASSEGVRTDTQYF. As DNA, the CDR3 is TGTGCCAGCAGCGAGGGGGTGCGCACAGATACGCAGTATTTT.

The chain couples TRBV28 to TRBJ2-2; TRBD1 matches 12 bases. The CDR3 runs to 18 residues. The V and J ends lost 5 bases and 5 bases, in that order; junction bases with no gene match: 12. Germline V gene lookup returns CDR1 MDHEN and CDR2 SYDVKM. CDR3 loop: CASSPQPGQGARTGELFF. DNA of the CDR3: TGTGCCAGCAGTCCCCAACCGGGACAGGGGGCCCGTACCGGGGAGCTGTTTTTT. Based on the CDR3 plus reference TRBV28 and TRBJ2-2, the full variable domain is DVKVTQSSRYLVKRTGEKVFLECVQDMDHENMFWYRQDPGLGLRLIYFSYDVKMKEKGDIPEGYSVSREKKERFSLILESASTNQTSMYLCASSPQPGQGARTGELFFGEGSRLTVL.

This chain uses TRBV28 with TRBJ2-1, with TRBD2 identical over 9 bases. The CDR3 contains 15 residues. Trimming cost V 4 bases and J 9 bases; bases outside gene matches: 10. Germline V lookup: CDR1 MDHEN, CDR2 SYDVKM. CDR3 sequence reads: CASSSGGRASAEQFF. DNA for the CDR3: TGTGCCAGCAGTTCCGGCGGGAGGGCCTCAGCTGAGCAGTTCTTC.

J is TRBJ2-2 and V is TRBV27; D not certain. Germline CDR1 is MNHEY and CDR2 is SMNVEV (reference sequence). The CDR3 is 12 amino acids. Trimming stripped 5 bases from V and 8 bases from J, with 9 bases between. This CDR3 reads CASSHRVGELFF. For the CDR3, the DNA is TGTGCCAGCAGTCATCGGGTGGGGGAGCTGTTTTTT.